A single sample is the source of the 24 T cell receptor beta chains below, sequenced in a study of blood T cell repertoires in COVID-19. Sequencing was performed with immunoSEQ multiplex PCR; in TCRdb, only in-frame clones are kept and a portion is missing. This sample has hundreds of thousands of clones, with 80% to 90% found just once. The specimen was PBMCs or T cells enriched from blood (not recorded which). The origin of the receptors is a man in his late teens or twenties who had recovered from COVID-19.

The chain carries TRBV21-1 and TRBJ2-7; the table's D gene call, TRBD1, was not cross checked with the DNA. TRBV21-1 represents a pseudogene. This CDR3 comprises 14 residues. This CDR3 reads CASSTPSTFYEQYF. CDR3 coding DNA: TGTGCCAGCAGCACCCCCTCGACATTCTACGAGCAGTACTTC.

The CDR3 coding sequence is TGTGCCAGCAGCTCATTAGCGGGGGGGAGCTCCTACAATGAGCAGTTCTTC. It translates to CASSSLAGGSSYNEQFF. The chain is built from TRBV7-6 and TRBJ2-1, with TRBD2 matching 11 bases. Unmatched junction bases numbered 5, after V lost 4 bases and J lost 0 bases. In germline, CDR1 is SGHVS, CDR2 FNYEAQ. CDR3 length: 17 amino acids.

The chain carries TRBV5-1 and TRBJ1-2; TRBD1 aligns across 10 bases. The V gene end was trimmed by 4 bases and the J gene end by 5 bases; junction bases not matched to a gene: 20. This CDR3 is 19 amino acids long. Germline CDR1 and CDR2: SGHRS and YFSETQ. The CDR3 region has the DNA TGCGCCAGCAGCCAAGACGGAGAATCGGGACAGGGGAGGAGGTATGGCTACACCTTC. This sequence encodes CASSQDGESGQGRRYGYTF.

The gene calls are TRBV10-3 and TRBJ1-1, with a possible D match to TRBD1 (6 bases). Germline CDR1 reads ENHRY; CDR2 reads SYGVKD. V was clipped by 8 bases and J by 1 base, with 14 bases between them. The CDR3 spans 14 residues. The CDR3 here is CAISSGEGNTEAFF. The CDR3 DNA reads TGTGCCATCTCCTCAGGGGAAGGGAACACTGAAGCTTTCTTT.

The CDR3 sequence: CASSFSLRGRGHEQYF. CDR3 coding DNA: TGTGCCAGCAGCTTTTCCCTAAGGGGCAGGGGGCACGAGCAGTACTTC. This chain connects TRBV11-2 to TRBJ2-7; TRBD1 aligns across 8 bases. The CDR3 length is 16 residues. Germline V lookup: CDR1 SGHAT, CDR2 FQNNGV. The V gene end was trimmed by 3 bases and the J gene end by 5 bases; junction bases not matched to a gene: 12.

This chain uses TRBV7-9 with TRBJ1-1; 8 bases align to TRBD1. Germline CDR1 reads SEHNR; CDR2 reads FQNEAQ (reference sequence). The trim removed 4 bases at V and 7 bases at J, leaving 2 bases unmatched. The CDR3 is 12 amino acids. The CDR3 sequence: CASSYGQGEAFF. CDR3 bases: TGTGCCAGCAGCTACGGACAGGGTGAAGCTTTCTTT.

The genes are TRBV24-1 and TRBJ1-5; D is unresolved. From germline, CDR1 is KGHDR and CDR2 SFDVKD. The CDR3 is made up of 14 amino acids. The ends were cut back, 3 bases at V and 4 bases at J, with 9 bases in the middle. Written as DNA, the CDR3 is TGTGCCACCAGTGATGGGCCGCGAAATCAGCCCCAGCATTTT. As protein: CATSDGPRNQPQHF.

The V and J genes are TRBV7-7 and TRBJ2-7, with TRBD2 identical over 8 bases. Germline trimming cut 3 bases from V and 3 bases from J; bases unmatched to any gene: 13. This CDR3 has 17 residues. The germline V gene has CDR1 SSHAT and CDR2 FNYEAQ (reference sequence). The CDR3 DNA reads TGTGCCAGCAGCTTTAGCGAGAGGGCGGGGGGAGTCTACGAGCAGTACTTC. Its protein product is CASSFSERAGGVYEQYF.

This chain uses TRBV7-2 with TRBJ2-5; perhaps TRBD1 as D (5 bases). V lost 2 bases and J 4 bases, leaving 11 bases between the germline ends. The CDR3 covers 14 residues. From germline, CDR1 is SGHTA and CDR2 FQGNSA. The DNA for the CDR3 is TGTGCCAGCAGCTTAATCGTGCAGGGAGAGACCCAGTACTTC. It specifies CASSLIVQGETQYF.

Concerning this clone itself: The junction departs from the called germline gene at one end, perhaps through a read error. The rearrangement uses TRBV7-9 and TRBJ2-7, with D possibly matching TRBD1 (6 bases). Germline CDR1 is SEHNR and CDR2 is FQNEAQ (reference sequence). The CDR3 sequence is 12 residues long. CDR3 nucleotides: TGTGCCAGCAGCGACTCGACAGGCCCTCAACGCTTC. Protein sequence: CASSDSTGPQRF.

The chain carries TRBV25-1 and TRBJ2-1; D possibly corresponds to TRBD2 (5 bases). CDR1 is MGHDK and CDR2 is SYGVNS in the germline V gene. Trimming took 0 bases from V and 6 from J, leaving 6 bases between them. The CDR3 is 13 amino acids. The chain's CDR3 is CASSEYGGNEQFF. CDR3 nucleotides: TGTGCCAGCAGTGAATACGGAGGCAATGAGCAGTTCTTC.

This CDR3 reads CASSLEGFLARNYGYTF. The DNA for the CDR3 is TGTGCCAGCAGCCTGGAGGGCTTTCTGGCCAGGAACTATGGCTACACCTTC. The V and J genes are TRBV21-1 and TRBJ1-2. TRBV21-1 is noted as a pseudogene. This CDR3 has 17 residues.

CDR3 residues: CASSLSGSPGAYEQYF. Here the CDR3 DNA reads TGTGCCAGCAGCTTAAGTGGCAGCCCCGGGGCCTACGAGCAGTACTTC. The chain employs TRBV7-3 and TRBJ2-7, with D perhaps TRBD2 (5 bases). The germline gives CDR1 SGHTA, CDR2 FQGTGA. The CDR3 has 16 residues. V shed 1 base and J shed 2 bases, with 15 bases lying between them.

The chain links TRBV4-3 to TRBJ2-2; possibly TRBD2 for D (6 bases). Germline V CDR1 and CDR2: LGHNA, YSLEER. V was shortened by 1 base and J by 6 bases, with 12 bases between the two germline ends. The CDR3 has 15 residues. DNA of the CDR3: TGCGCCAGCAGCCAAGGAATAGGAGGGGCCGGGGAGCTGTTTTTT. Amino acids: CASSQGIGGAGELFF.

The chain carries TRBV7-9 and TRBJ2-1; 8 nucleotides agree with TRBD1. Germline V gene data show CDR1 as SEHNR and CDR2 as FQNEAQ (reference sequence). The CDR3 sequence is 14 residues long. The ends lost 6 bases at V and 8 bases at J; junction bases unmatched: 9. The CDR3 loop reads CASSWTGTGDEQFF. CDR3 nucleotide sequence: TGTGCCAGCAGTTGGACAGGGACGGGCGATGAGCAGTTCTTC.

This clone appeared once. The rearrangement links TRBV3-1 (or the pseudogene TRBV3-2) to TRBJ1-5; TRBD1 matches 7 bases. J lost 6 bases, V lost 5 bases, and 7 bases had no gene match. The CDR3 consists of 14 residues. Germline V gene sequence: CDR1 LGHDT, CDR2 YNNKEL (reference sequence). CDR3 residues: CASSSGRDSQPQHF. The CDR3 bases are TGTGCCAGCAGCTCCGGTAGGGACAGTCAGCCCCAGCATTTT.

CDR3 coding DNA: TGTGCCAGCAGCTTTTGGGACAGGAGGTACGAGCAGTACTTC. This encodes CASSFWDRRYEQYF. The chain employs TRBV13 and TRBJ2-7; 8 nucleotides agree with TRBD1. The J segment lost 4 bases and the V segment lost 3 bases, leaving 5 bases of the junction unmatched. Germline CDR1 and CDR2: PRHDT and FYEKMQ (reference sequence). This CDR3 has 14 amino acids. The variable domain in full, completed from reference TRBV13 and TRBJ2-7, reads AAGVIQSPRHLIKEKRETATLKCYPIPRHDTVYWYQQGPGQDPQFLISFYEKMQSDKGSIPDRFSAQQFSDYHSELNMSSLELGDSALYFCASSFWDRRYEQYFGPGTRLTVT.

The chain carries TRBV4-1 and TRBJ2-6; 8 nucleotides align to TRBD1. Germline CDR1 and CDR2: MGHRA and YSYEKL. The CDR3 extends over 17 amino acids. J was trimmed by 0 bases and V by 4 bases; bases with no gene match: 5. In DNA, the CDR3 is TGCGCCAGCAGCCTTGACAGGGGATACTCTGGGGCCAACGTCCTGACTTTC. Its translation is CASSLDRGYSGANVLTF.

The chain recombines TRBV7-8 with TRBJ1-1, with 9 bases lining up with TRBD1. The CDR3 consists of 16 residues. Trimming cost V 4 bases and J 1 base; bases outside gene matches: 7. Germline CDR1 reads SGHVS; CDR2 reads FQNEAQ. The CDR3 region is CASSWTGDPRNTEAFF. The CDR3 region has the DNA TGTGCCAGCAGCTGGACAGGGGACCCCAGGAACACTGAAGCTTTCTTT.

CDR3 amino acids: CASSESGMGNQPQHF. CDR3 bases: TGTGCCAGCAGTGAGTCGGGGATGGGCAATCAGCCCCAGCATTTT. The chain has TRBV2 and TRBJ1-5; the D is unclear. The length of the CDR3 is 15 residues. Germline CDR1 reads SNHLY; CDR2 reads FYNNEI. The germline V and J ends were trimmed by 3 bases and 2 bases, with 11 bases remaining between them.

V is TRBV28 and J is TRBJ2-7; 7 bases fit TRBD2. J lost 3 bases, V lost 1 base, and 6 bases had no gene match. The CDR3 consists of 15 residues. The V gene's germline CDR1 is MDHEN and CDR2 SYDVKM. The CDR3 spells CASSLSAGRRYEQYF. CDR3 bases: TGTGCCAGCAGTTTATCAGCGGGAAGGCGCTACGAGCAGTACTTC.

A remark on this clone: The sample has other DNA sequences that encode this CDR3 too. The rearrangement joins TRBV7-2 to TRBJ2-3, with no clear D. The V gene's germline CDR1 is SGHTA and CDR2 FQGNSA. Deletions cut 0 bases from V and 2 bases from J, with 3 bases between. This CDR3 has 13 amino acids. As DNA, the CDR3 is TGTGCCAGCAGCTTAGCGTACACAGATACGCAGTATTTT. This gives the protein CASSLAYTDTQYF. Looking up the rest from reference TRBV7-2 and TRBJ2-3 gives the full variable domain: GAGVSQSPSNKVTEKGKDVELRCDPISGHTALYWYRQSLGQGLEFLIYFQGNSAPDKSGLPSDRFSAERTGGSVSTLTIQRTQQEDSAVYLCASSLAYTDTQYFGPGTRLTVL.

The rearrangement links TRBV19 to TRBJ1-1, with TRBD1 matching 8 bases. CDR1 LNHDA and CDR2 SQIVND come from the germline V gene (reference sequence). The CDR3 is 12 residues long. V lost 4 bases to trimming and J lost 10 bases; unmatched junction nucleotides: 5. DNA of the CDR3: TGTGCCAGTAGTACCTCAGGGGGCAGAGCTTTCTTT. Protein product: CASSTSGGRAFF.

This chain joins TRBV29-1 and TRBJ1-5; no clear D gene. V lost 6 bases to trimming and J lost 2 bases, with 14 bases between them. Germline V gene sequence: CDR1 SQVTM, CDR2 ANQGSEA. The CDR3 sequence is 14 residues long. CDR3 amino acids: CSVLAGNGNQPQHF. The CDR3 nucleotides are TGCAGCGTGTTAGCGGGTAACGGCAATCAGCCCCAGCATTTT.